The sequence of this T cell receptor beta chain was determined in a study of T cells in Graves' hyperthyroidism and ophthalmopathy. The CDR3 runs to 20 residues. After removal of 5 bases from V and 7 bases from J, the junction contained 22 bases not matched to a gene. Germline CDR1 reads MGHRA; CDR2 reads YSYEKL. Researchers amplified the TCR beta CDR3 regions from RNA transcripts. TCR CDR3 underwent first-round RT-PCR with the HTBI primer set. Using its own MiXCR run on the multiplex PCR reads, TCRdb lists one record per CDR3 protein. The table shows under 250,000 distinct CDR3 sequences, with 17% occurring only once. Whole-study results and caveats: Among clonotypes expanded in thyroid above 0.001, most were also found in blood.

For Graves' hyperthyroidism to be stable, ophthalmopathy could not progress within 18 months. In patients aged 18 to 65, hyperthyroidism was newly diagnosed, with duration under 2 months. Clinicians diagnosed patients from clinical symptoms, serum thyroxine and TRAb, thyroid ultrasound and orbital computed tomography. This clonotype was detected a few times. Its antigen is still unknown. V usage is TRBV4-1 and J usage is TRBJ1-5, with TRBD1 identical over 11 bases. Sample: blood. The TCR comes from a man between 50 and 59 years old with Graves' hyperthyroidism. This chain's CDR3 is CASSKRFGQGADSIVQPQHF. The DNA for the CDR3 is TGCGCCAGCAGCAAAAGATTCGGACAGGGGGCGGATAGCATCGTCCAGCCCCAGCATTTT.